This is a list of T cell receptor beta chains from one sample in a study of T cell clonotyping in hematopoietic cell transplantation. The protocol was immunoSEQ multiplex PCR, while the TCRdb copy is restricted to in-frame clones and leaves out a portion. Among tens of thousands of clones listed, roughly 71% were seen once. The material was peripheral blood mononuclear cells, obtained before stem cell transplant. The source of these receptors is a man in his forties or fifties with myelodysplastic syndrome. Some clones in this sample may be carry-over from other donors' samples. Both conserved end residues are part of each CDR3. The order of the fields is D gene, J gene, clone size, V gene, CDR3 protein, CDR3 DNA. A D gene is named only where the DNA matches it firmly. Clone size, where shown, is once, few, many, or a class for clones that have expanded.

>.|TRBJ2-5|.|TRBV11-3
CASSWAGLGQETQYF
TGTGCCAGCAGCTGGGCCGGGTTAGGGCAAGAGACCCAGTACTTC
>.|TRBJ1-2|.|TRBV6-1
CASSEAARTYGYTF
TGTGCCAGCAGTGAAGCCGCAAGAACCTATGGCTACACCTTC
>TRBD1|TRBJ1-3|.|TRBV5-6
CASSFRDRSGNTIYF
TGTGCCAGCAGCTTCAGGGACAGATCAGGAAACACCATATATTTT
>.|TRBJ1-1|.|TRBV27
CASSLTGMNTEAFF
TGTGCCAGCAGTTTAACCGGCATGAACACTGAAGCTTTCTTT
>TRBD1|TRBJ1-2|.|TRBV6-5
CASSSGTVYGYTF
TGTGCCAGCAGCTCCGGGACAGTCTATGGCTACACCTTC
>TRBD1|TRBJ2-7|.|TRBV30
CAWSLGGSYEQYF
TGTGCCTGGAGTCTAGGGGGCAGCTACGAGCAGTACTTC
>TRBD1|TRBJ2-5|few|TRBV19
CASSRQGRETQYF
TGTGCCAGTAGCCGACAGGGGAGGGAGACCCAGTACTTC
>TRBD1|TRBJ2-1|few|TRBV4-3
CASSPVQGYNDGQFF
TGCGCCAGCAGCCCCGTACAGGGGTATAACGATGGGCAGTTCTTC
>TRBD1|TRBJ1-2|.|TRBV7-3
CASSLSGQGEVYGYTF
TGTGCCAGCAGCTTAAGTGGACAGGGGGAGGTCTATGGCTACACCTTC
>.|TRBJ1-5|.|TRBV30
CAWSVGGGYQPQHF
TGTGCCTGGAGTGTAGGGGGGGGTTATCAGCCCCAGCATTTT
>TRBD2|TRBJ2-5|.|TRBV25-1
CASSEPGGPHRETQYF
TGTGCCAGCAGTGAACCGGGAGGGCCTCATCGTGAGACCCAGTACTTC
>.|TRBJ1-1|few|TRBV19
CASSMDPPGGRDTEAFF
TGTGCCAGTAGTATGGATCCGCCGGGGGGTAGGGACACTGAAGCTTTCTTT
>.|TRBJ1-5|.|TRBV19
CASTTGPLQPQHF
TGTGCCAGTACTACGGGTCCCCTGCAGCCCCAGCATTTT
>.|TRBJ1-2|.|TRBV6-6
CASSPHLGYGYTF
TGTGCCAGCAGTCCACATCTGGGCTATGGCTACACCTTC
>.|TRBJ1-2|few|TRBV4-3
CASSQDRGDYGYTF
TGCGCCAGCAGCCAAGATCGAGGGGACTATGGCTACACCTTC